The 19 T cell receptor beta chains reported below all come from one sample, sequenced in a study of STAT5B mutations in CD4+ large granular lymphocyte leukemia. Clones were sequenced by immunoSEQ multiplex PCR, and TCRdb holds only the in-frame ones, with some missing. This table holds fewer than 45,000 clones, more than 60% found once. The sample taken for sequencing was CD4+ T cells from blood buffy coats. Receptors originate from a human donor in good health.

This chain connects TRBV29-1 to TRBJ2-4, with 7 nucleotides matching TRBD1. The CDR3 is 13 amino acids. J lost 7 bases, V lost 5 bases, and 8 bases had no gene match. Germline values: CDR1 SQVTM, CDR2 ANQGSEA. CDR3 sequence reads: CSVTGTVPNIQYF. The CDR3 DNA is TGCAGCGTTACCGGGACAGTTCCGAACATTCAGTACTTC.

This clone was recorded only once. In DNA form, the CDR3 reads TGTGCCAGCAGTGATGGCTTTTCTGAGCAGTTCTTC. Encoded protein: CASSDGFSEQFF. This sequence joins TRBV6-5 and TRBJ2-1; no firm D call. This CDR3 comprises 12 residues. The V gene's germline CDR1 is MNHEY and CDR2 SVGAGI. V was trimmed by 5 bases and J by 9 bases, leaving 11 bases between them.

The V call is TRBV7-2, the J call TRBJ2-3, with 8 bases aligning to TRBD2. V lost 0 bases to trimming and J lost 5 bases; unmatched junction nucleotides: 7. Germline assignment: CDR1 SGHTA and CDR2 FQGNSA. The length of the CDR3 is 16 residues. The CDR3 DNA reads TGTGCCAGCAGCTTAGCGCTACTAGCGGCGAAAGATACGCAGTATTTT. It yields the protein CASSLALLAAKDTQYF.

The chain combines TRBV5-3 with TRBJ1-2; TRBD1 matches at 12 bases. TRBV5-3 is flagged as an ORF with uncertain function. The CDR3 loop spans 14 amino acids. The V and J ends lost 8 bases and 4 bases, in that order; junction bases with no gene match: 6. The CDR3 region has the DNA TGTGCCAGCCACCGGGACAGGGGGCTCTATGGCTACACCTTC. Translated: CASHRDRGLYGYTF.

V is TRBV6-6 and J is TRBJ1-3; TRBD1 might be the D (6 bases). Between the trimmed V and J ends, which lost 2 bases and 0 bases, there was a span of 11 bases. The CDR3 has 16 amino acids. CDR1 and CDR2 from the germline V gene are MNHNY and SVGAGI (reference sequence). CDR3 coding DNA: TGTGCCAGCAGTTACGGGTACAGGGACTCTGGAAACACCATATATTTT. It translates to CASSYGYRDSGNTIYF.

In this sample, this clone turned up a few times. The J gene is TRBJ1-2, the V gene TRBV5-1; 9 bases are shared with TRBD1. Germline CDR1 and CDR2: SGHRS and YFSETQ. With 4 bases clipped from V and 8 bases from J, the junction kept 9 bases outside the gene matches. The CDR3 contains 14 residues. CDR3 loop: CASSTRTGVVGYTF. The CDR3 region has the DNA TGCGCCAGCAGCACAAGGACAGGGGTGGTGGGCTACACCTTC.

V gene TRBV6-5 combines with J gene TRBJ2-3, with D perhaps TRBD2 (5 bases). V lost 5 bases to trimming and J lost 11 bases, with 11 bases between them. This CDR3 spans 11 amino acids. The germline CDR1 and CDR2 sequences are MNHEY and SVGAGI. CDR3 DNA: TGTGCCAGCAGTAACGGGGTATTGCAGTATTTT. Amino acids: CASSNGVLQYF.

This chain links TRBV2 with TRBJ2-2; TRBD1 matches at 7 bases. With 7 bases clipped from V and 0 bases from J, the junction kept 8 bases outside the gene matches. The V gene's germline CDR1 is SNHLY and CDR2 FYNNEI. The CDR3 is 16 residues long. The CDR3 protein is CASNAQGTTNTGELFF. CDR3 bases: TGTGCCAGCAATGCACAGGGGACGACGAACACCGGGGAGCTGTTTTTT.

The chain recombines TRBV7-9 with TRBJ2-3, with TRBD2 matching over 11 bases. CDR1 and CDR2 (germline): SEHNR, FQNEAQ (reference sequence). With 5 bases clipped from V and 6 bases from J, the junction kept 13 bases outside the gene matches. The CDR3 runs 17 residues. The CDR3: CASSARLAGRRADTQYF. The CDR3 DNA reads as TGTGCCAGCAGCGCCCGACTAGCGGGACGTCGTGCGGATACGCAGTATTTT.

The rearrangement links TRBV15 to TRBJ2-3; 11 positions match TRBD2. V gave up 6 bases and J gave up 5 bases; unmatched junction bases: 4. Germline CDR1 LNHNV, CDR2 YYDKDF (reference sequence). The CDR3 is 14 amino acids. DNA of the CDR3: TGTGCCACCAGTAGCGGGAGGGTTGGAGATACGCAGTATTTT. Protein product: CATSSGRVGDTQYF.

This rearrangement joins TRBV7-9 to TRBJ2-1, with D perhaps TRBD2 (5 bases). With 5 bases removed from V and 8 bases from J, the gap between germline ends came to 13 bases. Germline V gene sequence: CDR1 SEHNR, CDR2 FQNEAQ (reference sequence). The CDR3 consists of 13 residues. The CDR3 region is CASSPDYGDEQFF. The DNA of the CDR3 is TGTGCCAGCAGCCCAGACTATGGAGATGAGCAGTTCTTC.

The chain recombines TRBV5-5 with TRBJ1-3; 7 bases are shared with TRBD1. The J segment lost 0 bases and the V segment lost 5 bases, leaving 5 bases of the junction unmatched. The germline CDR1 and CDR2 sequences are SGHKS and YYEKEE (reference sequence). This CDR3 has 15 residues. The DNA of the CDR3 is TGTGCCAGCAGTCCAGGGGGAAGCTCTGGAAACACCATATATTTT. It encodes CASSPGGSSGNTIYF.

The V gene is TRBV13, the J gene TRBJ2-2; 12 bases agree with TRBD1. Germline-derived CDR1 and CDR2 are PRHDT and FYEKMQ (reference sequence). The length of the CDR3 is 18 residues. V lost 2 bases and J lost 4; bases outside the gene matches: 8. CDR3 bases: TGTGCCAGCAGCTTATGGGGACAGGGGGCCCCAGCCACCGGGGAGCTGTTTTTT. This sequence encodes CASSLWGQGAPATGELFF.

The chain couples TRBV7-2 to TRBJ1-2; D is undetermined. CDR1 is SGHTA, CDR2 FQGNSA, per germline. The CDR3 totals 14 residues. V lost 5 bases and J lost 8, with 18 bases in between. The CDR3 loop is CASSQGPDSGGYTF. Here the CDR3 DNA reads TGTGCCAGCAGCCAAGGGCCCGACTCCGGAGGCTACACCTTC.

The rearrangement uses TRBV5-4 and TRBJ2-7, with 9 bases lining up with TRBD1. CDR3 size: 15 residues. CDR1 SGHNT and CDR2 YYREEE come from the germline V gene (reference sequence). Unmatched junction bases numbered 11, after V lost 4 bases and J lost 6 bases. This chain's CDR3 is CASSDLGTGRSEQYF. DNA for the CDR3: TGTGCCAGCAGCGACCTCGGGACAGGGAGGTCCGAGCAGTACTTC. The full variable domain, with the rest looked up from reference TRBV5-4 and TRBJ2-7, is ETGVTQSPTHLIKTRGQQVTLRCSSQSGHNTVSWYQQALGQGPQFIFQYYREEENGRGNFPPRFSGLQFPNYSSELNVNALELDDSALYLCASSDLGTGRSEQYFGPGTRLTVT.

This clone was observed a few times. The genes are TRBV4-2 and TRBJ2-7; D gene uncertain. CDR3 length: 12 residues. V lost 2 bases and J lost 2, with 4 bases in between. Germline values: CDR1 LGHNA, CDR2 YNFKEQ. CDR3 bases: TGTGCCAGCAGCCAAAATCCCTACGAGCAGTACTTC. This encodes CASSQNPYEQYF.

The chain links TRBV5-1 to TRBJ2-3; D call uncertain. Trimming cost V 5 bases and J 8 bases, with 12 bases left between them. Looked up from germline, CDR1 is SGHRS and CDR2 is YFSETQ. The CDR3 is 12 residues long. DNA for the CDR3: TGCGCCAGCAGGGAACCCGTGGGTACGCAGTATTTT. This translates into CASREPVGTQYF.

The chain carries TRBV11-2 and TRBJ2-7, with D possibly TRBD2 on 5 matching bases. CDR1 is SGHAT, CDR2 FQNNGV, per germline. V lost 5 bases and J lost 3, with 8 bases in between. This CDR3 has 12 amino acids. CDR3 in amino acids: CASSLGVYEQYF. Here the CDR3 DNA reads TGTGCCAGCAGCCTCGGGGTCTACGAGCAGTACTTC.

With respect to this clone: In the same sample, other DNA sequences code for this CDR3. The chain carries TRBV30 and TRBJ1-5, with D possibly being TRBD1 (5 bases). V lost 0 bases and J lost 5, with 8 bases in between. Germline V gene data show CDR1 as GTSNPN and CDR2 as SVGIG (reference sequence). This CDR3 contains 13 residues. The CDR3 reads CAWSVRGDQPQHF. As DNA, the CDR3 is TGTGCCTGGAGTGTCCGGGGGGATCAGCCCCAGCATTTT.